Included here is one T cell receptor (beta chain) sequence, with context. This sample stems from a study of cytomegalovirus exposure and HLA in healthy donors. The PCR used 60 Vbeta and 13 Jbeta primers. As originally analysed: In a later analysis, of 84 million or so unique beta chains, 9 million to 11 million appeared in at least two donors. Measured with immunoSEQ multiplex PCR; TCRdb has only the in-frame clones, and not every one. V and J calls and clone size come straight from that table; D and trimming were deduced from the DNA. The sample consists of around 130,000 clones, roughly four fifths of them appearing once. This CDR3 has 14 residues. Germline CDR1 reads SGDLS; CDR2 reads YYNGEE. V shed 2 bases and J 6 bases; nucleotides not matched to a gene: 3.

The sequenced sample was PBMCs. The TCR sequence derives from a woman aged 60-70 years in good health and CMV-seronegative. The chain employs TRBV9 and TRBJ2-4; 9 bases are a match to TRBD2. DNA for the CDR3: TGTGCCAGCAGCGTGGGGACTAGCCTAAACATTCAGTACTTC. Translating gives CASSVGTSLNIQYF.